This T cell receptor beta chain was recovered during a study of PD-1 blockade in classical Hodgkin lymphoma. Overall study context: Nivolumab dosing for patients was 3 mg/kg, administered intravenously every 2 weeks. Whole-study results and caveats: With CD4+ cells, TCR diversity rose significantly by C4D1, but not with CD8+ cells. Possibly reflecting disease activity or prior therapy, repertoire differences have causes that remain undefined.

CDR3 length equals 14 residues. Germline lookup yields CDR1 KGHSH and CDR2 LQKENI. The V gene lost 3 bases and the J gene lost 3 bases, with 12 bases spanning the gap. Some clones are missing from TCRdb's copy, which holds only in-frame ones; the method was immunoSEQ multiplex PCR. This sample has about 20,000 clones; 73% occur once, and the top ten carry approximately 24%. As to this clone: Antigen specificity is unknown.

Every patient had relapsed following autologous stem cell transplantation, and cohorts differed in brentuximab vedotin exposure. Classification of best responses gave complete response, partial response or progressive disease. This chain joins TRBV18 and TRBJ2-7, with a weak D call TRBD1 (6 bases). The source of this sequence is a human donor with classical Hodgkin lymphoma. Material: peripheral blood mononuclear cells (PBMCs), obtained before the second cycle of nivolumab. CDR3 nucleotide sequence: TGTGCCAGCTCACCCCGGGACATCCTCTACGAGCAGTACTTC. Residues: CASSPRDILYEQYF. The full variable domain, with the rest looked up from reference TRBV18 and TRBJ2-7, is NAGVMQNPRHLVRRRGQEARLRCSPMKGHSHVYWYRQLPEEGLKFMVYLQKENIIDESGMPKERFSAEFPKEGPSILRIQQVVRGDSAAYFCASSPRDILYEQYFGPGTRLTVT.